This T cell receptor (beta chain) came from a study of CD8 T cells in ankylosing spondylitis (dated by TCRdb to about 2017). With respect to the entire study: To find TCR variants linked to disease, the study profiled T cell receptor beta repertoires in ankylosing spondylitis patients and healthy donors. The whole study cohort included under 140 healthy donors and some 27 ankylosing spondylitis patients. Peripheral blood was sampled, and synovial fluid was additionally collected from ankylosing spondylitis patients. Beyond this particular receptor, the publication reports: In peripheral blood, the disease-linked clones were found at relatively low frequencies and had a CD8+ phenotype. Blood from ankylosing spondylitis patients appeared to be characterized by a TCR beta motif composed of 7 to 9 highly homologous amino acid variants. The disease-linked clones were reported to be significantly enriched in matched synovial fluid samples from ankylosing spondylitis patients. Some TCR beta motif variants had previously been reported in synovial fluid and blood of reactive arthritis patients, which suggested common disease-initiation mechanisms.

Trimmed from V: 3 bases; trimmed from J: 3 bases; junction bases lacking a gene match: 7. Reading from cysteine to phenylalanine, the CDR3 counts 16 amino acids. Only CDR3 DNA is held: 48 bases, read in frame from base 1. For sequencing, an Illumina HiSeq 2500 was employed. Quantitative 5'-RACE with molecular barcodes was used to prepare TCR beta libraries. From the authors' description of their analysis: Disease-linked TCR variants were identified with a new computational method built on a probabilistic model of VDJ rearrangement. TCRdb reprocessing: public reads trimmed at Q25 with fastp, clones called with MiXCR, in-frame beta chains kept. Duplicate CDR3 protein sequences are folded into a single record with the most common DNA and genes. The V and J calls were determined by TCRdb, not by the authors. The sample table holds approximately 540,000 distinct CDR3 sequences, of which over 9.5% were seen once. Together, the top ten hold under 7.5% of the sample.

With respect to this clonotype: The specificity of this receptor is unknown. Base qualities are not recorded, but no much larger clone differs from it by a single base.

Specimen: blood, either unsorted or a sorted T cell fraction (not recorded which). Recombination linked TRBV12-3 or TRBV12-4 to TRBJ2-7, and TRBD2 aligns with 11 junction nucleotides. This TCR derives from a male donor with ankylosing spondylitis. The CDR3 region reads CASSFISGRAGYEQYF. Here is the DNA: TGTGCCAGCAGTTTTATTAGCGGGAGGGCCGGCTACGAGCAGTACTTC.